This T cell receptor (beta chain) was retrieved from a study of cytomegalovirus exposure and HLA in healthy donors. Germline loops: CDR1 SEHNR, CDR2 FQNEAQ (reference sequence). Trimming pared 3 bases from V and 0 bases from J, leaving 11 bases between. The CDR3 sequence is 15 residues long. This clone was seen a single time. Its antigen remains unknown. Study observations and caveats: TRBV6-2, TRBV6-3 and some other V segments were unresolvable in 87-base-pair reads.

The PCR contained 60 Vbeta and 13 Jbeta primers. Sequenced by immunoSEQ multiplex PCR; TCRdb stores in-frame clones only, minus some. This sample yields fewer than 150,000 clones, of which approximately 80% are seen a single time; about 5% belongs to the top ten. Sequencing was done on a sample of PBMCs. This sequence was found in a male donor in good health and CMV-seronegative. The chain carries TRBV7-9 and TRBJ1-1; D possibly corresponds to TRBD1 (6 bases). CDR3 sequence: CASSFLQGLNTEAFF. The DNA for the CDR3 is TGTGCCAGCAGCTTCCTACAGGGCTTGAACACTGAAGCTTTCTTT.